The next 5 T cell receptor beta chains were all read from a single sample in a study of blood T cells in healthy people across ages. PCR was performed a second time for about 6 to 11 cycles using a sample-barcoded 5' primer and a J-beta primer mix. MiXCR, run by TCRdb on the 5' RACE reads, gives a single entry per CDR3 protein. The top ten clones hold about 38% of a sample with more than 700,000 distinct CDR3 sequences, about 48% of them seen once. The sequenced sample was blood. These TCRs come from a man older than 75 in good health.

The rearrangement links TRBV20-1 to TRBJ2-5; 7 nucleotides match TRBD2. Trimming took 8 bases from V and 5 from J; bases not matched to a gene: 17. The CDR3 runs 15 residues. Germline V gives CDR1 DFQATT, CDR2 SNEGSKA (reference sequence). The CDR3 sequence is CSSFDARGGSETQYF. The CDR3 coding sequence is TGCAGTTCCTTTGACGCGAGGGGAGGGAGTGAGACCCAGTACTTC.

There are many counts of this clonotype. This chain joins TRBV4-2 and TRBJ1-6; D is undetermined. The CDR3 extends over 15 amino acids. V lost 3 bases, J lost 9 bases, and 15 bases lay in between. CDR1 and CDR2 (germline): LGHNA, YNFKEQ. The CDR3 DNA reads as TGTGCCAGCAGCCAGTCGCGGGAACATCGTTCACCCCTCCACTTT. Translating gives CASSQSREHRSPLHF.

CDR3 residues: CSASSSENPYNEQYF. The CDR3, as DNA: TGCAGTGCTAGTTCTAGCGAAAACCCCTACAATGAGCAGTACTTC. The chain combines TRBV20-1 with TRBJ2-5, with D possibly matching TRBD2 (6 bases). The germline V gene has CDR1 DFQATT and CDR2 SNEGSKA (reference sequence). Deletions cut 3 bases from V and 11 bases from J, with 25 bases between. The CDR3 totals 15 residues.

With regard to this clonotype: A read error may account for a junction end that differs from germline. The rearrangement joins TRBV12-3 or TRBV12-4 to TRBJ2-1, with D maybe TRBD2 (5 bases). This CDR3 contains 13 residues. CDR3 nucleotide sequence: TGTGCTAGCAGCTCCAATCAGAGGGATGAGCAGTTCTTC. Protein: CASSSNQRDEQFF.

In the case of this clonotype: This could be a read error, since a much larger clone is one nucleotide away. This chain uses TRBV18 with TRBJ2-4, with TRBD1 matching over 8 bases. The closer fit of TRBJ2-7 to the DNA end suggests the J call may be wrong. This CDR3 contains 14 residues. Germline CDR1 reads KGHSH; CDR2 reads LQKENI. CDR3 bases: TGTGTCAGCTCACCCATAGGGACAGGCTACGAGCAGTACTTC. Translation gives CVSSPIGTGYEQYF.